This is a list of T cell receptor beta chains from one sample in a study of shared clonotypes between healthy human individuals. Profiling relied on immunoSEQ multiplex PCR, and the TCRdb table lists in-frame clones only, not all of them. Of 1.6 million or so clones listed, less than 99% are singletons. Source material: naive CD4+ T cells sorted from blood. The receptors stem from a man aged 30 to 45 in good health. Both conserved end residues are part of each CDR3. A D gene is named only where the DNA matches it firmly. Some rows have no size entry. The others give once, few or many, or a class for an expanded clone.

TRBJ2-1 TRBD1 NA TRBV9 TGTGCCAGCAGCGTAGTGGGGACAGCCTCCTACAATGAGCAGTTCTTC CASSVVGTASYNEQFF
TRBJ1-2 NA NA TRBV7-8 TGTGCCAGCAGCCGATTGGGCACCTATGGCTACACCTTC CASSRLGTYGYTF
TRBJ2-1 TRBD2 once TRBV5-1 TGCGCCAGCAGCTTGGGGCTAGCGGGATTGGATGAGCAGTTCTTC CASSLGLAGLDEQFF
TRBJ1-1 NA NA TRBV4-3 TGCGCCAGCAGCCGAATAAGACAGGCGAACACTGAAGCTTTCTTT CASSRIRQANTEAFF
TRBJ1-2 NA NA TRBV7-9 TGTGCCAGCAGCTTAGCGGGGGACCGCGGTGGCTACACCTTC CASSLAGDRGGYTF
TRBJ2-5 NA NA TRBV6-6 TGTGCCAGCAGCCACAAGGACGGGGAGACCCAGTACTTC CASSHKDGETQYF
TRBJ2-1 NA NA TRBV11-2 TGTGCCAGCAGCTATTTTGGTAGCTCCTACAATGAGCAGTTCTTC CASSYFGSSYNEQFF
TRBJ2-3 NA NA TRBV7-2 TGTGCCAGCAGCCCCCCCAGCGGGTGGTCAGATACGCAGTATTTT CASSPPSGWSDTQYF
TRBJ2-1 TRBD2 once TRBV7-8 TGTGCCAGCAGCTTAAGGGCTGGTGCTAGCGGGACGGTCTCCTACAATGAGCAGTTCTTC CASSLRAGASGTVSYNEQFF
TRBJ2-1 NA NA TRBV5-1 TGCGCCAGCAGCTCCCAGGAGACAGGAAAGCAGTTCTTC CASSSQETGKQFF
TRBJ1-3 NA once TRBV6-5 TGTGCCAGCGTCTCCTCTGGAAACACCATATATTTT CASVSSGNTIYF
TRBJ1-1 NA NA TRBV20-1 TGCAGTGCTAGGGTAAACACTGAAGCTTTCTTT CSARVNTEAFF
TRBJ1-1 NA NA TRBV28 TGTGCCAGCAGCCTTCTAGGGAGATACACTGAAGCTTTCTTT CASSLLGRYTEAFF
TRBJ1-5 NA once TRBV18 TGTGCCAGCTCATCCACAGATCAGCCCCAGCATTTT CASSSTDQPQHF
TRBJ2-7 TRBD2 NA TRBV6-5 TGTGCCAGCAGTTACTCCGGACTAGCCTACGAGCAGTACTTC CASSYSGLAYEQYF
TRBJ1-6 NA NA TRBV29-1 TGCAGCGTGGGGGATAATTCACCCCTCCACTTT CSVGDNSPLHF
TRBJ2-3 TRBD2 NA TRBV10-3 TGTGCCTCACGACTAGCGGGAGAATCAGATACGCAGTATTTT CASRLAGESDTQYF
TRBJ2-7 NA NA TRBV18 TGTGCCAGCTCACCCTCGCGGACAACCTACGAGCAGTACTTC CASSPSRTTYEQYF